There are many counts of the clone carrying this T cell receptor (beta chain). Its matching antigen is unknown. Amplified TCR beta CDR3 regions came from RNA transcripts. HTBI primers were employed in a first-round RT-PCR of the TCR CDR3. TCRdb recomputed calls from the multiplex PCR reads with MiXCR, one row per CDR3 protein. The table records some 250,000 distinct CDR3 sequences, 14% to 15% of them present only once. These data are taken from a study of T cells in Graves' hyperthyroidism and ophthalmopathy. Study-level findings and limits: Before onset, ophthalmopathy was predicted by the model a median around 6 months earlier.

Thyroid ultrasound, orbital computed tomography, clinical symptoms, and serum thyroxine and TRAb underpinned diagnoses. CDR3 size: 14 residues. The V end was cut by 6 bases, the J end by 4 bases, with 15 bases between. In germline, CDR1 is MDHEN, CDR2 SYDVKM. The sequence derives from a woman between 40 and 55 years old with Graves' hyperthyroidism that later progressed to Graves' ophthalmopathy. The genes are TRBV28 and TRBJ1-2, with a possible D match to TRBD1 (6 bases). Input material: blood. DNA for the CDR3: TGTGCCAGCAGCCCGACAGGAAACCTCTATGGCTACACCTTC. It specifies CASSPTGNLYGYTF.